The clone carrying this TCR beta chain was found many times. Its antigen is still unknown. V lost 2 bases to trimming and J lost 8 bases, with 12 bases between them. The CDR3 has 13 residues. Germline-derived CDR1 and CDR2 are KGHSH and LQKENI. The data stem from a study of T cells in Graves' hyperthyroidism and ophthalmopathy. Regions amplified from RNA transcripts were the TCR beta CDR3 regions. TCR CDR3 underwent first-round RT-PCR with the HTBI primer set. TCRdb redid the calling of the multiplex PCR reads with MiXCR, one entry per CDR3 protein. The repertoire includes hundreds of thousands of distinct CDR3 sequences, roughly 20% of them detected once, and roughly a third sits in the top ten. Whole-study findings and limits: Separation of ophthalmopathy from stable hyperthyroidism was achieved by a 13 V-J model.

Under 3 months was the duration of disease in ophthalmopathy patients, who also had a Clinical Activity Score of at least 3 and a NOSPECS grade of at least 4. Fresh peripheral blood, roughly 9.8 ml of it, supplied the PBMCs. The V and J genes are TRBV18 and TRBJ1-1; D gene unclear. Sequencing was performed on blood. This receptor was taken from a man aged 30 to 45 with Graves' ophthalmopathy. The CDR3 bases are TGTGCCAGCTCACCAATGCCGGGCGCCGAAGCTTTCTTT. Its protein product is CASSPMPGAEAFF.